This is a list of T cell receptor beta chains from one sample in a study of a mutant IDH1 vaccine in newly diagnosed glioma. Some clones are missing from TCRdb's copy, which holds only in-frame ones; the method was immunoSEQ multiplex PCR. Among 75,000 to 95,000 clones listed, under 90% were seen once. Which antigens these TCRs recognize remains unknown. Here the sequenced sample was PBMCs, taken from a glioma patient whose treatment included an IDH1 peptide vaccine. These receptors all come from a woman in her 50s with glioma. Both conserved end residues are part of each CDR3. The D gene is left open where the match is weak. The size entry is marked missing in some rows and otherwise reads once, few, many or a size class.

D gene	clone size	J gene	V gene	CDR3 DNA	CDR3 protein
NA	NA	TRBJ1-1	TRBV13	TGTGCCAGCAGCCCCCAACTAGGACAGCCTAACACTGAAGCTTTCTTT	CASSPQLGQPNTEAFF
NA	NA	TRBJ2-7	TRBV2	TGTGCCAGCGGGAGCGGATCATCGGACGAGCAGTACTTC	CASGSGSSDEQYF
TRBD1	NA	TRBJ2-7	TRBV6-1	TGTGCCAGCACGGGACAGGGGGCGGGAGAGCAGTACTTC	CASTGQGAGEQYF
NA	NA	TRBJ2-1	TRBV28	TGTGCCAGCAGAAGCAGGGTGGATGAGCAGTTCTTC	CASRSRVDEQFF
NA	NA	TRBJ2-1	TRBV18	TGTGCCAGCTCACCACCGAGGGCCAATGAGCAGTTCTTC	CASSPPRANEQFF
NA	NA	TRBJ2-7	TRBV9	TGTGCCAGCAGCGCGCAGGGACAACTACCTCTTTCTTCCTACGAGCAGTACTTC	CASSAQGQLPLSSYEQYF
NA	NA	TRBJ2-1	TRBV9	TGTGCCAGCAGCGTAGGGCGTAACAATGAGCAGTTCTTC	CASSVGRNNEQFF
NA	NA	TRBJ1-1	TRBV28	TGTGCCAGCAGTGGATCGAGTTTCAGGAACACTGAAGCTTTCTTT	CASSGSSFRNTEAFF
TRBD1	NA	TRBJ1-2	TRBV5-1	TGCGCCAGCAGCTTGGTAAGAGGACAGGGCTATGGCTACACCTTC	CASSLVRGQGYGYTF
TRBD2	NA	TRBJ2-5	TRBV7-9	TGTGCCAGCAGCCCTGGGACTAGCGGGACCGAGACCCAGTACTTC	CASSPGTSGTETQYF
TRBD1	once	TRBJ2-5	TRBV11-1	TGTGCCAGCACCGGACAGGGCGTCTTCAAGAGAGGCCAGTACTTC	CASTGQGVFKRGQYF
TRBD1	NA	TRBJ1-5	TRBV5-1	TGCGCCAGCAGCTTGGTGTTCGCCGGGACAGGGGGCGATAGGTGGTGGGGGCAGCCCCAGCATTTT	CASSLVFAGTGGDRWWGQPQHF
NA	NA	TRBJ2-2	TRBV2	TGTGCCAGCGGGCCGATCGCAGCCCTTAGTACCGGGGAGCTGTTTTTT	CASGPIAALSTGELFF
TRBD2	NA	TRBJ2-1	TRBV7-9	TGTGCCAGCAGCTCTCAAGCGGGAGTTAATGAGCAGTTCTTC	CASSSQAGVNEQFF
TRBD2	once	TRBJ2-7	TRBV5-4	TGTGCCAGCAGCTTGGCGGGAGGGCCCCGGGAGCAGTACTTC	CASSLAGGPREQYF
TRBD2	NA	TRBJ2-1	TRBV5-1	TGCGCCAGCAGCCCCGGGGGACTAGCGGGATGGGGAAATGAGCAGTTCTTC	CASSPGGLAGWGNEQFF
TRBD2	NA	TRBJ2-7	TRBV7-9	TGTGCCAGCAGCTTAAGCGGGAAGGTCTACGAGCAGTACTTC	CASSLSGKVYEQYF
NA	NA	TRBJ2-1	TRBV7-3	TGTGCCAGCAGTCCCGACTGGAATCCCTACAATGAGCAGTTCTTC	CASSPDWNPYNEQFF
TRBD1	NA	TRBJ2-3	TRBV7-3	TGTGCCAGCAGCTCAAAGGACAGGGGGAGGGATACGCAGTATTTT	CASSSKDRGRDTQYF
TRBD2	NA	TRBJ2-3	TRBV5-1	TGCGCCAGCAGCCAGCGGGAGCACACAGATACGCAGTATTTT	CASSQREHTDTQYF
NA	NA	TRBJ1-1	TRBV9	TGTGCCAGCAGCGTAGAAGGGCACACTGAAGCTTTCTTT	CASSVEGHTEAFF
NA	NA	TRBJ2-7	TRBV6-6	TGTGCCAGCAGTTACCCAGACAGTCCTCCCTACGAGCAGTACTTC	CASSYPDSPPYEQYF
NA	NA	TRBJ1-1	TRBV28	TGTGCCAGCAGAACAACAATGGGGAACACTGAAGCTTTCTTT	CASRTTMGNTEAFF
TRBD2	NA	TRBJ2-1	TRBV5-4	TGTGCCAGCAGCTTAGCGGGAGGGTTGAATGAGCAGTTCTTC	CASSLAGGLNEQFF
NA	NA	TRBJ1-1	TRBV5-6	TGTGCCAGCAGCCCCGGAGGGGGGAACACTGAAGCTTTCTTT	CASSPGGGNTEAFF
NA	NA	TRBJ2-1	TRBV19	TGTGCCAGTAGTCCTCTGCAGTTCCCCAATGAGCAGTTCTTC	CASSPLQFPNEQFF